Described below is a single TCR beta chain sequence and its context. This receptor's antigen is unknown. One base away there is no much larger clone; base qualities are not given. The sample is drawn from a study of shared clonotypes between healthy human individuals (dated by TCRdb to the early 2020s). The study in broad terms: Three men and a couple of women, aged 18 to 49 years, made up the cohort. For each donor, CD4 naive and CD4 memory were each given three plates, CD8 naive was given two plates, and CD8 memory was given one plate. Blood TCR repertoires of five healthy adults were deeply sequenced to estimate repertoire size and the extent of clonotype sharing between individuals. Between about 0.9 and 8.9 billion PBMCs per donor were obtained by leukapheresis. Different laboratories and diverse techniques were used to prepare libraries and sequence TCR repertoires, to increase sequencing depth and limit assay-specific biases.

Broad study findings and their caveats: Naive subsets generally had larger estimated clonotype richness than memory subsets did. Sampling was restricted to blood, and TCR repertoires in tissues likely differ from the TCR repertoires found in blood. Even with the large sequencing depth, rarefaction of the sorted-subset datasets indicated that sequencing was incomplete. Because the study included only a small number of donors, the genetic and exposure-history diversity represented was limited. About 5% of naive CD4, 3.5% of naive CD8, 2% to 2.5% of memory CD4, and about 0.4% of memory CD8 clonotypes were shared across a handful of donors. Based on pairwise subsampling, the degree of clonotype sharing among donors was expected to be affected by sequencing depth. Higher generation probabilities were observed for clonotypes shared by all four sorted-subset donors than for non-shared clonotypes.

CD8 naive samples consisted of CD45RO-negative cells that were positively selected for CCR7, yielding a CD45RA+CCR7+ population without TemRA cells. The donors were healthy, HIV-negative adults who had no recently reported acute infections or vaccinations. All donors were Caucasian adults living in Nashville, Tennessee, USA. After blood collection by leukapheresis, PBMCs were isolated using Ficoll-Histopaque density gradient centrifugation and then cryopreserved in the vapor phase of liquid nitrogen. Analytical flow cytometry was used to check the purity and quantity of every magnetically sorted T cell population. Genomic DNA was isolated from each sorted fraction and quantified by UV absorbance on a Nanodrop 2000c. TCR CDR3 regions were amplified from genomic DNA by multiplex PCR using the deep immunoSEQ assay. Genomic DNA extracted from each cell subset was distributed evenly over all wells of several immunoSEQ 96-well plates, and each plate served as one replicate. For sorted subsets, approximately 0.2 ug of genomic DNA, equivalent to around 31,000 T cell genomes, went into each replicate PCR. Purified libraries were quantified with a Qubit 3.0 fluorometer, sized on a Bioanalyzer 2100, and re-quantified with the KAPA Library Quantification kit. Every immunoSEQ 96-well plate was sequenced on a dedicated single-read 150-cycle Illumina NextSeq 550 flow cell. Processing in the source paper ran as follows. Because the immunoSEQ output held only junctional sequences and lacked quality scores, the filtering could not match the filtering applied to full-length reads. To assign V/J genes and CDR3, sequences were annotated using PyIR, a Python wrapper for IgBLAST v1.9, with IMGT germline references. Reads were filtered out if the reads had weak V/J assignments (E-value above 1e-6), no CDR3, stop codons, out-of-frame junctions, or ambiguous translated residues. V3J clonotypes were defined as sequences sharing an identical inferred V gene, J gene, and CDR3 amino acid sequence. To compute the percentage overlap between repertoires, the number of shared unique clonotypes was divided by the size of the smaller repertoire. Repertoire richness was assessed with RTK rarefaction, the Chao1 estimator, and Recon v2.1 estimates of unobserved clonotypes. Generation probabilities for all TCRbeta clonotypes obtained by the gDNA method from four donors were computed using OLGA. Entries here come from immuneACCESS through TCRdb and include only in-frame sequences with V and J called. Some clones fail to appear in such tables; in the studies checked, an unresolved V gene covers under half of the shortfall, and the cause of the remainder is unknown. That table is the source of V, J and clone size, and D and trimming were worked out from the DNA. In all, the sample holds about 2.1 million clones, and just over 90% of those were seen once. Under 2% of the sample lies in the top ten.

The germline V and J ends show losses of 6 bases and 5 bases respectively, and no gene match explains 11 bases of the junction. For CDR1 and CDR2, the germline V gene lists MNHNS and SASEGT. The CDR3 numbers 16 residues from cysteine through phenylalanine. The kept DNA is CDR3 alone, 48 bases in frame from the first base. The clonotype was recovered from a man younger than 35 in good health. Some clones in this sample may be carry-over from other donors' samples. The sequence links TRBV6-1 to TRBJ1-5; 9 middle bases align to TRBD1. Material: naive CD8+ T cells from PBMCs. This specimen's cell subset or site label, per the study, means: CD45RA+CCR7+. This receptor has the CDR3 CASSESRDRVYQPQHF. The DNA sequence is TGTGCCAGCAGCGAAAGCCGGGACAGGGTTTATCAGCCCCAGCATTTT.